This TCR beta chain was sequenced during a study of T-cell memory formation after mild COVID-19. TCRdb reanalysed the 5' RACE reads using MiXCR and keeps one entry per CDR3 protein. Of about 500,000 distinct CDR3 sequences listed, around 20% are singletons. Trimming took off 0 bases at V and 7 bases at J, with 13 bases between the two ends. The germline V gene has CDR1 SGHRS and CDR2 YFSETQ. This CDR3 comprises 14 residues. The sequence was obtained from an adult woman who had mild COVID-19 (a few samples of this study predate the infection). Cell type and time point are not known. Sequenced sample: PBMCs or a T cell subset sorted from them (not recorded which). The chain links TRBV5-1 to TRBJ1-2; no clear D. In DNA form, the CDR3 reads TGCGCCAGCAGCTTGGATCTCAGGTCAGGTGGCTACACCTTC. It encodes CASSLDLRSGGYTF.